This is a list of T cell receptor beta chains from one sample in a study of siplizumab effects on memory and regulatory T cells. Method: immunoSEQ multiplex PCR; TCRdb's copy keeps in-frame clones and lacks some. This sample has some 100,000 clones; about 90% occur once, and the top ten carry more than 2.5%. Sequenced input: CD4+ T cells sorted from blood. These TCRs come from a human donor in good health. Some clones in this sample may be carry-over from other donors' samples. CDR3s include the opening cysteine and the closing phenylalanine or tryptophan. A D gene is named only where the DNA matches it firmly. Clone size is shown for a subset of rows, as once, few, many or a class of expanded clone.

-,TRBJ2-3,TRBV5-1,-,TGCGCCAGCAGCCCACTGATGTGGGATTATAGCACAGATACGCAGTATTTT,CASSPLMWDYSTDTQYF
-,TRBJ2-5,TRBV19,-,TGTGCCAGTAGTACCCCGGGGGCCGGGGAGACCCAGTACTTC,CASSTPGAGETQYF
-,TRBJ1-2,TRBV7-9,TRBD1,TGTGCCAGCAGCTTAGATGACAGGGCTCGTGGCTACACCTTC,CASSLDDRARGYTF
-,TRBJ2-1,TRBV19,-,TGTGCCAGTAGTATGACAGGATTCCACAATGAGCAGTTCTTC,CASSMTGFHNEQFF
-,TRBJ2-7,TRBV2,-,TGTGCCAGCAGTGAAGGTCTCTACTACGAGCAGTACTTC,CASSEGLYYEQYF
-,TRBJ2-3,TRBV15,-,TGTGCCACCAGCGGGGGTTCGGGACTCATCACAGATACGCAGTATTTT,CATSGGSGLITDTQYF
-,TRBJ2-5,TRBV2,-,TGTGCCACGCGTGTAGGGGTTCAAGAGACCCAGTACTTC,CATRVGVQETQYF
-,TRBJ2-5,TRBV19,-,TGTGCCAGTAGTATACAGGGATTAAGCGAGACCCAGTACTTC,CASSIQGLSETQYF
-,TRBJ1-2,TRBV5-1,TRBD1,TGCGCCAGCAGCTCCGGACAGGGGGCATCCATTGGCTACACCTTC,CASSSGQGASIGYTF
-,TRBJ2-1,TRBV11-1,TRBD1,TGTGCCAGCAGCTTAGGACAGGGGGCGCGGGAGCAGTTCTTC,CASSLGQGAREQFF
few,TRBJ1-1,TRBV19,-,TGTGCCAGTAGTATGTCTGGGATGACTGAAGCTTTCTTT,CASSMSGMTEAFF
-,TRBJ2-3,TRBV5-1,-,TGCGCCAGCAGCTCCACTACCCCTAGCACAGATACGCAGTATTTT,CASSSTTPSTDTQYF
few,TRBJ1-1,TRBV11-2,-,TGTGCCAGCAGCTCTCAGCGGGATCGGTTGGCTTTCTTT,CASSSQRDRLAFF
once,TRBJ2-6,TRBV7-3,-,TGTGCCAGCAGCTCCAGGGTAGGGTCTGGGGCCAACGTCCTGACTTTC,CASSSRVGSGANVLTF
-,TRBJ1-3,TRBV19,-,TGTGCCAGTAAGTGGGCCCGCTCCTCTGGAAACACCATATATTTT,CASKWARSSGNTIYF
-,TRBJ2-2,TRBV4-1,-,TGCGCCAGCAGCCAAGGAGCGAGGGACACCGGGGAGCTGTTTTTT,CASSQGARDTGELFF
-,TRBJ2-1,TRBV5-8,-,TGTGCCAGCAGCTTGGCTCCCGGCAGGGTGTACAATGAGCAGTTCTTC,CASSLAPGRVYNEQFF
-,TRBJ2-7,TRBV12-5,TRBD2,TGTGCTAGTGGTTTGGATCTCACTAGCGGGAGAAGCGAGCAGTACTTC,CASGLDLTSGRSEQYF
-,TRBJ1-2,TRBV6-5,-,TGTGCCAGCAGTAAGACAGGCAGCTATGGCTACACCTTC,CASSKTGSYGYTF
-,TRBJ1-2,TRBV7-9,-,TGTGCCAGCAGCTTAGCTGAGGGAACTGGTGGCTACACCTTC,CASSLAEGTGGYTF
-,TRBJ2-7,TRBV4-2,TRBD2,TGTGCCAGCAGCCAAGCCGGGACTAGCGGGAGTGGACTCTACGAGCAGTACTTC,CASSQAGTSGSGLYEQYF
-,TRBJ2-1,TRBV5-4,TRBD2,TGTGCCAGCAGCCCGGGGGGGGGACTAGCCTCCTACAATGAGCAGTTCTTC,CASSPGGGLASYNEQFF